Presented here are 10 T cell receptor beta chains from one specimen sequenced in a study of blood T cell repertoires in COVID-19. TCRdb keeps only in-frame clones here, not all; method: immunoSEQ multiplex PCR. The table has about 200,000 clones, 65% to 90% seen once. The sample was PBMCs or T cells enriched from blood (not recorded which). These receptors all come from a woman in her forties with acute COVID-19.

The chain joins TRBV27 to TRBJ1-5; D is uncertain. Trimming shortened V by 3 bases and J by 1 base, and 22 bases separated the two germline ends. The CDR3 runs to 19 residues. Germline CDR1 is MNHEY and CDR2 is SMNVEV (reference sequence). CDR3 DNA: TGTGCCAGCAGTTTGAAAGCATATAGCCCCACCGGAAGCAATCAGCCCCAGCATTTT. Encoded protein: CASSLKAYSPTGSNQPQHF.

The V gene is TRBV7-2, the J gene TRBJ2-1, with D unresolved. The CDR3 contains 13 residues. From germline, CDR1 is SGHTA and CDR2 FQGNSA. Deletions cut 3 bases from V and 5 bases from J, with 8 bases between. Here the CDR3 reads CASSFRNDNEQFF. In DNA, the CDR3 is TGTGCCAGCAGCTTCAGGAATGACAATGAGCAGTTCTTC.

The chain links TRBV6-5 to TRBJ2-1; no clear D gene. Germline-derived CDR1 and CDR2 are MNHEY and SVGAGI. The CDR3 is 11 amino acids. The ends were cut back, 6 bases at V and 3 bases at J, with 3 bases in the middle. This chain's CDR3 is CASRSYNEQFF. The CDR3 DNA reads TGTGCCAGCAGGAGCTACAATGAGCAGTTCTTC.

This chain connects TRBV28 to TRBJ1-1; no definite D call. The V and J ends lost 5 bases and 0 bases respectively, with 7 bases between them. Germline V gives CDR1 MDHEN, CDR2 SYDVKM. The CDR3 runs 13 residues. CDR3 nucleotides: TGTGCCAGCAGTGTTACAGTGAACACTGAAGCTTTCTTT. As protein: CASSVTVNTEAFF.

This chain connects TRBV6-2 or TRBV6-3 to TRBJ1-6, with 7 bases aligning to TRBD1. The germline V gene has CDR1 MNHEY and CDR2 SVGEGT. The length of the CDR3 is 15 residues. Trimming at V came to 6 bases and at J to 9 bases, leaving 11 bases not matched to a gene. This CDR3 is CASSPRTGFGSPLHF. CDR3 DNA: TGTGCCAGCAGCCCGAGGACAGGATTTGGTTCACCCCTCCACTTT.

This chain connects TRBV7-2 to TRBJ2-5, with 8 bases fitting TRBD2. The CDR3 is 14 amino acids. The trim removed 5 bases at V and 4 bases at J, leaving 6 bases unmatched. Germline CDR1 is SGHTA and CDR2 is FQGNSA. In nucleotides, the CDR3 is TGTGCCAGCAGCCCTAACGGGGGGGGAGAGACCCAGTACTTC. Its translation is CASSPNGGGETQYF.

The CDR3 DNA is TGTGCCACCCACGAAGGTGTACTACTTTGCACAGATACGCAGTATTTT. It yields the protein CATHEGVLLCTDTQYF. V is TRBV24-1 and J is TRBJ2-3; unclear D gene. V was shortened by 9 bases and J by 1 base, with 19 bases between the two germline ends. CDR3 length: 16 residues. Germline loops: CDR1 KGHDR, CDR2 SFDVKD.

This chain connects TRBV25-1 to TRBJ1-3; D remains ambiguous. From germline, CDR1 is MGHDK and CDR2 SYGVNS. The V and J ends lost 1 base and 1 base respectively, with 8 bases between them. This CDR3 has 15 amino acids. The CDR3 nucleotides read TGTGCCAGCAGTGAATGGGGAGAATCTGGAAACACCATATATTTT. This gives the protein CASSEWGESGNTIYF.

The chain employs TRBV6-5 and TRBJ2-5, with 9 positions matching TRBD1. CDR3 length: 15 amino acids. Germline trimming cut 5 bases from V and 4 bases from J; bases unmatched to any gene: 8. Germline V gene lookup returns CDR1 MNHEY and CDR2 SVGAGI. CDR3 region: CASSSNRGRGETQYF. DNA for the CDR3: TGTGCCAGCAGTAGTAACAGGGGGCGCGGAGAGACCCAGTACTTC.

The chain is built from TRBV14 and TRBJ2-3; D remains unclear. The CDR3 is made up of 12 amino acids. Germline loops: CDR1 SGHDN, CDR2 FVKESK. V lost 8 bases and J 4 bases, leaving 10 bases between the germline ends. The CDR3 sequence: CASSLGPDTQYF. CDR3 sequence (DNA): TGTGCCAGCTCCCTGGGCCCAGATACGCAGTATTTT.